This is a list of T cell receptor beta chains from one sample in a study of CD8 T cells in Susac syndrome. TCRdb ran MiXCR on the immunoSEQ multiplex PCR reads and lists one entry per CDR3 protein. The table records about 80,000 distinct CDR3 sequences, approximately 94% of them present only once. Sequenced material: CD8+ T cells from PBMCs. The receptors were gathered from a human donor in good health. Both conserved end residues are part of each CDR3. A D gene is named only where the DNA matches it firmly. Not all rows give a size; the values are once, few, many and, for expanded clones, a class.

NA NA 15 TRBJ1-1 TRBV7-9 CASSPSGDMNTEAFF TGTGCCAGCAGCCCTAGCGGGGATATGAACACTGAAGCTTTCTTT
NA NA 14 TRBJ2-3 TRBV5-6 CASSFGSSTDTQYF TGTGCCAGCAGCTTCGGTTCTAGCACAGATACGCAGTATTTT
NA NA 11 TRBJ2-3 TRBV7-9 CASSSYGTQYF TGTGCCAGCAGCTCCTACGGTACGCAGTATTTT
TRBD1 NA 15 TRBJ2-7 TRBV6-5 CASRSRDRSSYEQYF TGTGCCAGCAGGTCGCGGGACAGGAGCTCCTACGAGCAGTACTTC
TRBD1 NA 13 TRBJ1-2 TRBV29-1 CSARGGIDYGYTF TGCAGCGCCAGGGGGGGAATCGACTATGGCTACACCTTC
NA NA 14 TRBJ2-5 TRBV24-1 CATSDFTGEETQYF TGTGCCACCAGTGATTTCACAGGAGAAGAGACCCAGTACTTC
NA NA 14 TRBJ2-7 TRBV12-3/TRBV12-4 CASSLRGRGLEQYF TGTGCCAGCAGTTTACGGGGAAGAGGGCTCGAGCAGTACTTC
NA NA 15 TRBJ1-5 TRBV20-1 CSARGSLGAYQPQHF TGCAGTGCTAGGGGGTCCTTGGGGGCCTATCAGCCCCAGCATTTT
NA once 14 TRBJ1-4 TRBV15 CATSRDLQGEKLFF TGTGCCACCAGCAGAGATTTACAAGGGGAAAAACTGTTTTTT
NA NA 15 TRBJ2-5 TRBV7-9 CASSLPLTGEETQYF TGTGCCAGCAGCTTACCCTTGACGGGAGAGGAGACCCAGTACTTC
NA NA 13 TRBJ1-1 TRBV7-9 CASSPVPNTEAFF TGTGCCAGCAGCCCCGTCCCGAACACTGAAGCTTTCTTT
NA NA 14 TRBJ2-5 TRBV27 CASSARAYQETQYF TGTGCCAGCAGTGCTCGGGCCTACCAAGAGACCCAGTACTTC
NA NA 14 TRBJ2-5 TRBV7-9 CASSLSTGRETQYF TGTGCCAGCAGCTTATCGACAGGCCGGGAGACCCAGTACTTC
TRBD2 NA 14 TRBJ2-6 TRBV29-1 CSVRGVSGANVLTF TGCAGCGTCCGGGGGGTGTCAGGGGCCAACGTCCTGACTTTC
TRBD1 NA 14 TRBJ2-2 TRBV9 CASSDHRGAGELFF TGTGCCAGCAGCGATCACAGGGGTGCCGGGGAGCTGTTTTTT
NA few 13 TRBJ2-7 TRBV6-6 CASSYGGPYEQYF TGTGCCAGCAGTTATGGGGGTCCCTACGAGCAGTACTTC
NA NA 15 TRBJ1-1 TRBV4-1 CASSQDPRMNTEAFF TGCGCCAGCAGCCAAGATCCCCGGATGAACACTGAAGCTTTCTTT
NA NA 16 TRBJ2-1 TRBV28 CASSFLRERVGGEQFF TGTGCCAGCAGTTTTCTTCGGGAGAGGGTTGGTGGTGAGCAGTTCTTC
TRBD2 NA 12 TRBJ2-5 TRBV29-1 CSVPGLRETQYF TGCAGCGTCCCGGGACTACGGGAGACCCAGTACTTC
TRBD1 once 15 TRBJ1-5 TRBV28 CASSLYGDRVMSQHF TGTGCCAGCAGTTTATATGGGGACAGGGTCATGTCCCAGCATTTT
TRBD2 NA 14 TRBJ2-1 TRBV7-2 CASSFSGGAYEQFF TGTGCCAGCAGCTTTAGCGGGGGGGCCTATGAGCAGTTCTTC
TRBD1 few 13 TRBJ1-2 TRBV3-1 CASSSTGDYGYTF TGTGCCAGCAGTTCCACAGGGGATTATGGCTACACCTTC
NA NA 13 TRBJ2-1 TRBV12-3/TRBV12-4 CASSPGPYNEQFF TGTGCCAGCAGCCCGGGCCCCTACAATGAGCAGTTCTTC
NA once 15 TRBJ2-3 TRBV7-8 CASSPFGGPPDTQYF TGTGCCAGCAGCCCCTTCGGGGGGCCCCCAGATACGCAGTATTTT
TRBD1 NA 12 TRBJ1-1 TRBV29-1 CSADRGRAEAFF TGCAGCGCCGACAGGGGTCGAGCTGAAGCTTTCTTT
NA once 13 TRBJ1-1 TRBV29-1 CSVESDLNTEAFF TGCAGCGTTGAAAGCGACTTGAACACTGAAGCTTTCTTT
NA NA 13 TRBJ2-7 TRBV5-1 CASSSDRFYEQYF TGCGCCAGCAGCTCCGACAGATTCTACGAGCAGTACTTC
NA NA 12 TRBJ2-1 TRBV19 CASSPVGDEQFF TGTGCCAGTAGTCCCGTGGGGGACGAGCAGTTCTTC
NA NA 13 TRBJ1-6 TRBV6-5 CASSGQYNSPLHF TGTGCCAGCAGTGGACAGTATAATTCACCCCTCCACTTT
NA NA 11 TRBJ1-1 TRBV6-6 CASTGGGLAFF TGTGCCAGCACCGGGGGCGGATTGGCTTTCTTT
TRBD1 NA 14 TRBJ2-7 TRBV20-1 CSARDMGQGDEQYF TGCAGTGCTAGAGATATGGGACAGGGTGACGAGCAGTACTTC
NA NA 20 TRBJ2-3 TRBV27 CASSPNLPAGTPISTDTQYF TGTGCCAGCAGCCCAAACCTACCGGCCGGGACCCCAATAAGCACAGATACGCAGTATTTT
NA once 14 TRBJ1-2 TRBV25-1 CASSELILNYGYTF TGTGCCAGCAGTGAACTCATTCTTAACTATGGCTACACCTTC
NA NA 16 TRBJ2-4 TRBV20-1 CSAPDSNILTKNIQYF TGCAGTGCTCCGGATAGTAACATCCTAACCAAAAACATTCAGTACTTC
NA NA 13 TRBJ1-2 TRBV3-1 CASSQGWVDGYTF TGTGCCAGCAGCCAGGGTTGGGTAGATGGCTACACCTTC
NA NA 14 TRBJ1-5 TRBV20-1 CSARVGNWDQPQHF TGCAGTGCTAGAGTAGGGAATTGGGATCAGCCCCAGCATTTT
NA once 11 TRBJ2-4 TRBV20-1 CSVSGWNIQYF TGCAGTGTATCAGGGTGGAACATTCAGTACTTC
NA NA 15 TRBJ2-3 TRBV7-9 CASSLIRGRTDTQYF TGTGCCAGCAGCTTAATTAGGGGTCGCACAGATACGCAGTATTTT
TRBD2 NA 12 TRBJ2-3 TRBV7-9 CASSGIGDTQYF TGTGCCAGTAGCGGGATTGGAGATACGCAGTATTTT
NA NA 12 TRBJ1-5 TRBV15 CATSPINQPQHF TGTGCCACCAGCCCAATTAATCAGCCCCAGCATTTT
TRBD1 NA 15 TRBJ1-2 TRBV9 CASSDWDSPVYGYTF TGTGCCAGCAGTGACTGGGACAGCCCCGTCTATGGCTACACCTTC
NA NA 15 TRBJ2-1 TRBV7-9 CASSSPGPPLNEQFF TGTGCCAGCAGCTCGCCGGGTCCACCTTTAAATGAGCAGTTCTTC
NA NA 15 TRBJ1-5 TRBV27 CASRPDRSSNQPQHF TGTGCCAGCAGACCCGACAGGAGTAGCAATCAGCCCCAGCATTTT
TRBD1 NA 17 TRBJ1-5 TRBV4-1 CASSQGLDNDRDQPQHF TGCGCCAGCAGCCAAGGTCTCGACAACGACAGGGATCAGCCCCAGCATTTT
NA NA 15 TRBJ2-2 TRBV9 CASSKGLIATGELFF TGTGCCAGCAGCAAGGGACTCATAGCGACCGGGGAGCTGTTTTTT
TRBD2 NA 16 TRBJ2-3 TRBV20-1 CSARPSTSGGPDTQYF TGCAGTGCTAGACCGTCAACTAGCGGGGGCCCAGATACGCAGTATTTT